The rows below give T cell receptor beta chains drawn from one sample of a study of identical twins. TCRdb passed the 5' RACE reads through MiXCR, listing each CDR3 protein once. The sample includes some 1,600,000 distinct CDR3 sequences, more than 30% of them seen just once. Sequenced: cord blood. These receptors all come from a newborn girl in good health. The CDR3 runs from the conserved cysteine through the conserved F or W. Each record gives: J gene, D gene, V gene, clone size, CDR3 DNA, CDR3 protein. The D gene is left open where the match is weak. Only part of the rows carry a size: once, few, many, or a class if the clone is expanded.

J: TRBJ1-1
D: .
V: TRBV19
size: once
DNA: TGTGCCAGTACTGAGGGATGGGAAGCTTTCTTT
CDR3: CASTEGWEAFF

J: TRBJ2-1
D: .
V: TRBV6-6
size: few
DNA: TGTGCCAGCAGTTACTCCCTCGCCAGGCGGTTCTTC
CDR3: CASSYSLARRFF

J: TRBJ2-7
D: TRBD2
V: TRBV5-1
size: few
DNA: TGCGCCAGCAGCGGGACTAGCGGTAAGATTACGTACGAGCAGTACTTC
CDR3: CASSGTSGKITYEQYF

J: TRBJ2-7
D: TRBD2
V: TRBV20-1
size: .
DNA: TGCAGTGCGGGACTAGGCTACGAGCAGTACTTC
CDR3: CSAGLGYEQYF

J: TRBJ1-6
D: .
V: TRBV7-6
size: once
DNA: TGTGCCAGCAGCTTAGAGACGGAGTATAATTCACCCCTCCACTTT
CDR3: CASSLETEYNSPLHF

J: TRBJ2-7
D: .
V: TRBV11-2
size: .
DNA: TGTGCCAGCAGCTTTAATCTAGGCTCCTACGAGCAGTACTTC
CDR3: CASSFNLGSYEQYF

J: TRBJ2-3
D: TRBD2
V: TRBV28
size: .
DNA: TGTGCCAGCAGCCGACTAGCGGGAGAGGGTACAGATACGCAGTATTTT
CDR3: CASSRLAGEGTDTQYF

J: TRBJ2-1
D: .
V: TRBV4-2
size: few
DNA: TGTGCCAGCAGCCAAGATTTTCGTGGATTCCTCAATGAGCAGTTCTTC
CDR3: CASSQDFRGFLNEQFF

J: TRBJ1-5
D: .
V: TRBV20-1
size: .
DNA: TGCAGTGCTAGAGAGGAGGTCAATCAGCCCCAGCATTTT
CDR3: CSAREEVNQPQHF

J: TRBJ2-1
D: .
V: TRBV6-1
size: .
DNA: TGTGCCAGCAGGGCGGGGAGGCTCGGCTATGAGCAGTTCTTC
CDR3: CASRAGRLGYEQFF

J: TRBJ2-3
D: .
V: TRBV7-9
size: .
DNA: TGTGCCAGCAGTTCAATTGTGCGGGCAGATACGCAGTATTTT
CDR3: CASSSIVRADTQYF

J: TRBJ2-3
D: TRBD2
V: TRBV20-1
size: .
DNA: TGCAGTGCTACGCGGGGGGGCCCCACAGATACGCAGTATTTT
CDR3: CSATRGGPTDTQYF

J: TRBJ2-7
D: .
V: TRBV6-1
size: .
DNA: TGTGCCAGCAGTCCGACTGACGCGCCGGTTCTCTACGAGCAGTACTTC
CDR3: CASSPTDAPVLYEQYF

J: TRBJ2-6
D: TRBD1
V: TRBV7-8
size: .
DNA: TGTGCCAGCAGCCACGGACAGGTGCCCTCTGGGGCCAACGTCCTGACTTTC
CDR3: CASSHGQVPSGANVLTF

J: TRBJ2-5
D: TRBD2
V: TRBV7-2
size: few
DNA: TGTGCCAGCAGCTTAGCCACGATTTCTAGCGGAGACCAGTACTTC
CDR3: CASSLATISSGDQYF

J: TRBJ1-2
D: .
V: TRBV7-9
size: few
DNA: TGTGCCAGCAGCTTAACCAACAGGGACTATGGCTACACCTTC
CDR3: CASSLTNRDYGYTF

J: TRBJ1-1
D: .
V: TRBV20-1
size: .
DNA: TGCAGTGCTAGCGCGGTCTTGAACACTGAAGCTTTCTTT
CDR3: CSASAVLNTEAFF

J: TRBJ1-2
D: .
V: TRBV7-9
size: .
DNA: TGTGCCAGCAGCTTAGCCCCGCAGGGCCCTAACTATGGCTACACCTTC
CDR3: CASSLAPQGPNYGYTF

J: TRBJ2-3
D: .
V: TRBV12-3/TRBV12-4
size: .
DNA: TGTGCCAGCAGTGAGCCGGACGGCACAGATACGCAGTATTTT
CDR3: CASSEPDGTDTQYF

J: TRBJ2-3
D: TRBD1
V: TRBV4-1
size: .
DNA: TGCGCCAGCAGCCAAGATCCTCGGGACAGGGGCACAGATACGCAGTATTTT
CDR3: CASSQDPRDRGTDTQYF

J: TRBJ2-7
D: .
V: TRBV4-1
size: few
DNA: TGCGCCAGCAGCCAAGGGAGGACAGTTTACGAGCAGTACTTC
CDR3: CASSQGRTVYEQYF

J: TRBJ1-2
D: TRBD1
V: TRBV4-1
size: .
DNA: TGCGCCAGCAGCCAAGATTCGTTGGGACCGGGACAGGGGAACTATGGCTACACCTTC
CDR3: CASSQDSLGPGQGNYGYTF

J: TRBJ2-3
D: .
V: TRBV2
size: .
DNA: TGTGCCGGGGGGGACAGGAGTAGAGATACGCAGTATTTT
CDR3: CAGGDRSRDTQYF

J: TRBJ2-2
D: .
V: TRBV28
size: .
DNA: TGTGCCAACAGTTTAAAGGGGACAAACACCGGGGAGCTGTTTTTT
CDR3: CANSLKGTNTGELFF

J: TRBJ1-2
D: .
V: TRBV6-2/TRBV6-3
size: .
DNA: TGTGCCAGCAGTTACGATCGGGGATGGGGCTATGGCTACACCTTC
CDR3: CASSYDRGWGYGYTF

J: TRBJ2-7
D: .
V: TRBV5-5
size: .
DNA: TGTGCCAGCAGCCGGCAGGGAATACCCTACGAGCAGTACTTC
CDR3: CASSRQGIPYEQYF

J: TRBJ2-7
D: .
V: TRBV10-3
size: few
DNA: TGTGCCATCAGTGAACACAGGGAAGGGGCCTACGAGCAGTACTTC
CDR3: CAISEHREGAYEQYF

J: TRBJ2-3
D: .
V: TRBV5-1
size: .
DNA: TGCGCCAGCAGCTTGGGCCGTTTCGGCACAGATACGCAGTATTTT
CDR3: CASSLGRFGTDTQYF

J: TRBJ2-1
D: TRBD2
V: TRBV14
size: .
DNA: TGTGCCAGCAGCCAAGATCCACTCTTCTCGGACGGGGGGGACAATGAGCAGTTCTTC
CDR3: CASSQDPLFSDGGDNEQFF

J: TRBJ1-2
D: TRBD1
V: TRBV29-1
size: .
DNA: TGCAGCGTTGAAGATCGGGACAGTTCTAGGGCTAACTATGGCTACACCTTC
CDR3: CSVEDRDSSRANYGYTF

J: TRBJ2-2
D: TRBD1
V: TRBV9
size: .
DNA: TGTGCCAGCAGCGTAGACATAAGGGGGCGCACCGGGGAGCTGTTTTTT
CDR3: CASSVDIRGRTGELFF

J: TRBJ2-5
D: .
V: TRBV11-2
size: few
DNA: TGTGCCAGCAGCTTAGGGCTAGGTATGGGGACCCAGTACTTC
CDR3: CASSLGLGMGTQYF

J: TRBJ2-3
D: TRBD2
V: TRBV5-1
size: few
DNA: TGCGCCAGCTGGGCGGGAGTCCCAGATACGCAGTATTTT
CDR3: CASWAGVPDTQYF

J: TRBJ1-4
D: .
V: TRBV6-6
size: few
DNA: TGTGCCAGCAGTGCAAGGGGGGGGCCTGAAAAACTGTTTTTT
CDR3: CASSARGGPEKLFF

J: TRBJ2-1
D: .
V: TRBV5-6
size: .
DNA: TGTGCCAGCAGCCATCGTTCGGGTGAGCAGTTCTTC
CDR3: CASSHRSGEQFF

J: TRBJ2-1
D: TRBD2
V: TRBV5-8
size: few
DNA: TGTGCCAGCAGCTTGTACGTACTACTAGCGGGAGGGGAGCAGTTCTTC
CDR3: CASSLYVLLAGGEQFF

J: TRBJ2-2
D: TRBD1
V: TRBV3-1
size: .
DNA: TGTGCCAGCAGCCAAGATATGGGGACAGGGAACACCGGGGAGCTGTTTTTT
CDR3: CASSQDMGTGNTGELFF

J: TRBJ2-1
D: .
V: TRBV7-2
size: few
DNA: TGTGCCAGCAGGACGCTCGGCAATGAGCAGTTCTTC
CDR3: CASRTLGNEQFF

J: TRBJ1-4
D: .
V: TRBV28
size: .
DNA: TGTGCCAGCAGTCTAAATGATGAAAAACTGTTTTTT
CDR3: CASSLNDEKLFF

J: TRBJ2-7
D: .
V: TRBV7-9
size: .
DNA: TGTGCCAGCAGGCTAATGGACTCTACCTCCTACGAGCAGTACTTC
CDR3: CASRLMDSTSYEQYF

J: TRBJ2-7
D: .
V: TRBV2
size: .
DNA: TGTGCCAGCAGTGAGACGGACATTTACGAGCAGTACTTC
CDR3: CASSETDIYEQYF

J: TRBJ2-3
D: .
V: TRBV7-2
size: .
DNA: TGTGCCACCGCGCGGAGGGGGGGCACCCCTCGCACAGATACGCAGTATTTT
CDR3: CATARRGGTPRTDTQYF

J: TRBJ2-3
D: .
V: TRBV4-1
size: few
DNA: TGCGCCAGCAGCCTACAGGCCTATGGGGATACGCAGTATTTT
CDR3: CASSLQAYGDTQYF

J: TRBJ1-1
D: TRBD1
V: TRBV5-1
size: .
DNA: TGCGCCAGCAGCTTGACGGGACAGGGGTTTATGAACACTGAAGCTTTCTTT
CDR3: CASSLTGQGFMNTEAFF

J: TRBJ2-5
D: .
V: TRBV11-2
size: few
DNA: TGTGCCAGCAGCTTAAGGGTGGGACAAGAGACCCAGTACTTC
CDR3: CASSLRVGQETQYF

J: TRBJ2-2
D: .
V: TRBV4-1
size: .
DNA: TGCGCCAGCAGCCTCCCCGGGGTTGGAACCGGGGAGCTGTTTTTT
CDR3: CASSLPGVGTGELFF

J: TRBJ2-2
D: TRBD1
V: TRBV28
size: .
DNA: TGTGCCAGCAGTAGACCCGGGACAGGGAAAACCGGGGAGCTGTTTTTT
CDR3: CASSRPGTGKTGELFF

J: TRBJ2-1
D: TRBD2
V: TRBV4-1
size: once
DNA: TGCGCCAGCAGCCAGGGACGGACTAGGTACAATGAGCAGTTCTTC
CDR3: CASSQGRTRYNEQFF

J: TRBJ1-5
D: .
V: TRBV4-2
size: few
DNA: TGTGCCAGCAGCCAAGTGCCAGGCAATCAGCCCCAGCATTTT
CDR3: CASSQVPGNQPQHF

J: TRBJ2-7
D: TRBD1
V: TRBV28
size: once
DNA: TGTGCCAGCAGTTACCGGGACAGGGTATTCTACGAGCAGTACTTC
CDR3: CASSYRDRVFYEQYF

J: TRBJ2-7
D: .
V: TRBV5-1
size: .
DNA: TGCGCCAGCAGCGCGAGGAGGGGCGAGCAGTACTTC
CDR3: CASSARRGEQYF

J: TRBJ1-1
D: TRBD1
V: TRBV4-2
size: .
DNA: TGTGCCAGCAGCCCGATTGACAGGGATCACACTGAAGCTTTCTTT
CDR3: CASSPIDRDHTEAFF

J: TRBJ1-3
D: .
V: TRBV5-4
size: few
DNA: TGTGCCAGCAGCTTGGGCATTAAGGCGGCGTCCTCAGGAAACACCATATATTTT
CDR3: CASSLGIKAASSGNTIYF